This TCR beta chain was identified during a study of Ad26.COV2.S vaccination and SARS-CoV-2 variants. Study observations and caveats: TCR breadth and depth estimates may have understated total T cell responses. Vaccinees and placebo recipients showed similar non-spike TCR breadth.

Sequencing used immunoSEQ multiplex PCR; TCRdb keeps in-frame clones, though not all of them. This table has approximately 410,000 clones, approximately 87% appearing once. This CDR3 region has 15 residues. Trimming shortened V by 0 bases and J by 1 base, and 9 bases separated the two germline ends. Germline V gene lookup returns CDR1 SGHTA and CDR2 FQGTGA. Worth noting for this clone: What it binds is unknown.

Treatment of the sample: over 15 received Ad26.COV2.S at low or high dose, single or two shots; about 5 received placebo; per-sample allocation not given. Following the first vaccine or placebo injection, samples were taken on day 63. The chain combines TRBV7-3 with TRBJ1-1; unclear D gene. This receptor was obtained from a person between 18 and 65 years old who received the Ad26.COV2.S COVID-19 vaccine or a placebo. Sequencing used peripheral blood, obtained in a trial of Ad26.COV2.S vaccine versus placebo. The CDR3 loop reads CASSLTDIRNTEAFF. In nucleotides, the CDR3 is TGTGCCAGCAGCTTAACGGATATTAGGAACACTGAAGCTTTCTTT.